One and the same sample provided the 13 T cell receptor beta chains below, sequenced in a study of T cells in localized non-small cell lung cancer. TCRdb's table, derived via immunoSEQ multiplex PCR, lists solely in-frame clones and lacks some. The sample yields 48,000 or so clones, 77% seen once. Sequenced material: peripheral blood, taken before any cancer treatment. The receptors were sampled from a man aged 40 to 69 with stage I squamous cell lung carcinoma.

This chain joins TRBV9 and TRBJ2-2, with D tentatively TRBD1 or TRBD2 (6 bases each). The CDR3 has 14 amino acids. Between the trimmed V and J ends, which lost 7 bases and 1 base, there was a span of 11 bases. Germline V CDR1 and CDR2: SGDLS, YYNGEE. CDR3 residues: CASAGHLNTGELFF. Written as DNA, the CDR3 is TGTGCCAGCGCGGGACATTTGAACACCGGGGAGCTGTTTTTT.

DNA for the CDR3: TGTGCCAGCAGTCAAACAGGTCTTTCCTACGAGCAGTACTTC. Translated, it gives CASSQTGLSYEQYF. The rearrangement uses TRBV6-5 and TRBJ2-7, with D tentatively TRBD1 (5 bases). V lost 5 bases and J lost 1, with 12 bases in between. Germline CDR1 and CDR2: MNHEY and SVGAGI. CDR3 length equals 14 residues.

The chain links TRBV28 to TRBJ2-4; D could derive from TRBD1 or TRBD2 (5 bases each). V gave up 2 bases and J gave up 0 bases, with 11 bases separating them. This CDR3 spans 16 amino acids. Per germline, CDR1 MDHEN and CDR2 SYDVKM. The CDR3 loop is CASSLRDVLAKNIQYF. The DNA of the CDR3 is TGTGCCAGCAGTTTAAGGGACGTTCTAGCCAAAAACATTCAGTACTTC. The full variable domain, completed using reference TRBV28 and TRBJ2-4, is DVKVTQSSRYLVKRTGEKVFLECVQDMDHENMFWYRQDPGLGLRLIYFSYDVKMKEKGDIPEGYSVSREKKERFSLILESASTNQTSMYLCASSLRDVLAKNIQYFGAGTRLSVL.

V gene TRBV7-6 combines with J gene TRBJ2-2; 7 bases are shared with TRBD1. The V gene end was trimmed by 8 bases and the J gene end by 1 base; junction bases not matched to a gene: 10. Germline values: CDR1 SGHVS, CDR2 FNYEAQ. CDR3 length: 16 amino acids. CDR3 region: CASSLGQALNTGELFF. Written as DNA, the CDR3 is TGTGCCAGCTCCCTTGGACAGGCCCTGAACACCGGGGAGCTGTTTTTT.

This clone came up a few times. The J gene is TRBJ1-6, the V gene TRBV6-1; TRBD1 might be the D (5 bases). The CDR3 is 15 amino acids. The V end lost 2 bases, the J end lost 7 bases, and 12 bases lay between the germline ends. CDR1 is MNHNS and CDR2 is SASEGT in the germline V gene. CDR3 sequence (DNA): TGTGCCAGCAGTGAATTAGCAGGGAAAAATTCACCCCTCCACTTT. Amino acids: CASSELAGKNSPLHF.

V is TRBV4-3 and J is TRBJ2-3; maybe TRBD1 (5 bases). Per the germline V gene, CDR1 is LGHNA and CDR2 is YSLEER. The CDR3 runs to 15 residues. Trimming removed 3 bases from V and 2 bases from J, with 12 bases in between. The CDR3 nucleotides read TGCGCCAGCAGCCAGTACAGGAGAGACACAGATACGCAGTATTTT. It encodes CASSQYRRDTDTQYF.

V gene TRBV7-8 combines with J gene TRBJ2-1; 10 positions agree with TRBD1. This CDR3 spans 15 amino acids. From germline, CDR1 is SGHVS and CDR2 FQNEAQ. Trimming cost V 6 bases and J 1 base; bases outside gene matches: 3. CDR3 DNA: TGTGCCAGCAGAGGGGACAGGGGATCCTACAATGAGCAGTTCTTC. It translates to CASRGDRGSYNEQFF.

The chain is built from TRBV6-1 and TRBJ2-3; no clear D. The germline V gene encodes CDR1 MNHNS and CDR2 SASEGT. The CDR3 contains 15 residues. Trimming left V 5 bases short and J 1 base short, with 13 bases between. This chain's CDR3 is CASSFPAGGTDTQYF. CDR3 sequence (DNA): TGTGCCAGCAGTTTTCCCGCCGGTGGCACAGATACGCAGTATTTT.

The rearrangement joins TRBV7-3 to TRBJ1-4; the D gene is possibly TRBD1 (5 bases). Germline lookup yields CDR1 SGHTA and CDR2 FQGTGA. The CDR3 contains 20 residues. V lost 4 bases to trimming and J lost 4 bases, with 28 bases between them. As DNA, the CDR3 is TGTGCCAGCAGCTCGACAGAGATGGGTAGGTCGTTGATAATTAATGAAAAACTGTTTTTT. Protein product: CASSSTEMGRSLIINEKLFF.

In its sample, this clone was seen once. The genes are TRBV2 and TRBJ1-6; no clear D. The length of the CDR3 is 14 residues. V was pared by 3 bases and J by 3 bases, with 6 bases between. Per germline, CDR1 SNHLY and CDR2 FYNNEI. Written as DNA, the CDR3 is TGTGCCAGCAGTGAGAGCAGCTATAATTCACCCCTCCACTTT. Translated: CASSESSYNSPLHF.

The gene calls are TRBV19 and TRBJ2-1; D tentatively fits TRBD1 or TRBD2 (7 bases each). V gave up 4 bases and J gave up 4 bases, with 17 bases separating them. The CDR3 extends over 16 amino acids. Germline lookup yields CDR1 LNHDA and CDR2 SQIVND (reference sequence). CDR3 coding DNA: TGTGCCAGTAGTAGCCCCAGGGGGGGGACTTACAATGAGCAGTTCTTC. Encoded protein: CASSSPRGGTYNEQFF. The variable domain in full, with the rest retrieved from reference TRBV19 and TRBJ2-1, is DGGITQSPKYLFRKEGQNVTLSCEQNLNHDAMYWYRQDPGQGLRLIYYSQIVNDFQKGDIAEGYSVSREKKESFPLTVTSAQKNPTAFYLCASSSPRGGTYNEQFFGPGTRLTVL.

About this clone: The junction departs from germline at one end; a sequencing error may be responsible. The chain combines TRBV11-2 with TRBJ2-5, with unresolved D. Germline V gene data show CDR1 as SGHAT and CDR2 as FQNNGV. The CDR3 extends over 13 amino acids. CDR3 DNA sequence: TGTGCTAGCAGATTGGGTGTTTCAGAGACCCAGTACTTC. It is translated as CASRLGVSETQYF.

This chain links TRBV5-6 with TRBJ1-3; D remains ambiguous. The CDR3 is 15 amino acids. CDR1 is SGHDT and CDR2 is YYEEEE in the germline V gene. The germline V and J ends were trimmed by 2 bases and 2 bases, with 11 bases remaining between them. The CDR3 bases are TGTGCCAGCAGCTTCCAGAGTTCTCCTGGAAACACCATATATTTT. It codes for CASSFQSSPGNTIYF. Together with reference TRBV5-6 and TRBJ1-3, the CDR3 gives the full variable domain: DAGVTQSPTHLIKTRGQQVTLRCSPKSGHDTVSWYQQALGQGPQFIFQYYEEEERQRGNFPDRFSGHQFPNYSSELNVNALLLGDSALYLCASSFQSSPGNTIYFGEGSWLTVV.